The source of this T cell receptor beta chain is a study of cytomegalovirus exposure and HLA in healthy donors (dated by TCRdb to 2017 to 2019). Study-level background: In an earlier analysis of some 610 of the donors, less than 350 Gb of sequence data and some 120 million unique TCR beta sequences from 180 million or so T cells were reported. An early release covering more than 500 HLA-typed donors comprised about 320 gigabases of sequencing data and around 80 million unique TCR sequences. The genetic ancestry cluster associated with self-reported Caucasian donors included approximately 85% of the roughly 380 genotyped donors. The study was designed to test whether signatures of past pathogen exposure could be identified by cataloging public T cell receptors. The study used immunosequencing to profile the T cell repertoires of 670 or so subjects and linked those repertoires to cytomegalovirus serostatus. Along with the approximately 650-subject first cohort, a separate validation cohort of over 90 different subjects was used. High-throughput TCR immunosequencing, statistical association of individual TCRs with disease status, and machine learning were combined to predict cytomegalovirus infection status. A later analysis re-analyzed previously published TCR beta repertoires from hundreds of donors and added high-resolution HLA genotyping to study TCR occurrence patterns. The later analysis used no new phenotypic data to find candidate immune exposures, relying instead on TCR beta sequences and their occurrence across donors. An earlier analysis of several hundred of the donors applied high-throughput TCR beta sequencing to assess whether each TCR beta V gene segment acted as functional or pseudogenic. Donor age, sex, ethnicity and CMV serostatus were compiled alongside the repertoire data. Genome-wide SNP genotypes for about 55% of the roughly 670 donors were used in a later genetic analysis, which treated that subset as a discovery cohort. Every discovery cohort repertoire had been produced on one sequencing platform. HLA typing covered class I and class II loci at four-digit resolution. The number of donors typed differed by locus, with about 629-630 for A, B, C, DRB1 and DQB1, around 500 for DQA1, approximately 580 for DPA1, and 450 to 480 for DPB1. A handful of DR-DQ haplotypes were handled as single units for association and clustering because linkage in the cohort was strong. Across around 400 genotyped donors of the cohort, an average of roughly 250,000 unique TCR beta nucleotide sequences per donor were sequenced, and about a sixth of those sequences were non-productive.

The library was produced with the immunoSEQ multiplex PCR assay. A mixture of 60 forward primers for TCR Vbeta segments and 13 reverse primers for TCR Jbeta segments was used in the multiplex PCR. Amplification of the CDR3 region of rearranged TCR beta genes was performed with a multiplex PCR assay on genomic DNA. The amplified TCR beta libraries were sequenced on the Illumina HiSeq System as 87-base-pair reads. For the original study's pipeline: A later analysis counted about 80 million unique TCR beta chains across the 666 repertoires, and 10 million to 11 million of these chains were shared by at least two donors. A nearest-neighbor algorithm error-corrected the raw reads and collapsed the reads into unique sequences, merging closely related sequences to remove PCR and sequencing errors. CDR3 sequences were aligned to IMGT reference sequences to assign V, D and J gene segments. For a sequence to be retained, at least a six-nucleotide match to both a V gene segment and a J gene segment was required. A rearrangement counted as productive if the CDR3 had no stop codons and remained in frame with V and J, and every other rearrangement counted as non-productive. CDR3 was defined according to IMGT convention as the region running from the second conserved V-encoded cysteine to the conserved J-encoded phenylalanine. The earlier analysis of approximately 590 of the donors excluded any sequence lacking an unambiguous match to a single V gene segment. An earlier analysis of some 610 of the donors called V segments functional above 56.7% productive rearrangements and segregating when the between-donor standard deviation exceeded 5%. A statistical classification framework was developed to diagnose cytomegalovirus status using the catalog of TCR beta chain sequences. In a later analysis, V and J genes were assigned by comparing TCR nucleotide sequences against IMGT/GENE-DB human TR gene sequences. The TCRdist pipeline was used in a later analysis to assign CDR3 sequences and most-parsimonious VDJ recombination scenarios. In a later analysis, each TCR beta chain was defined by its CDR3 amino acid sequence together with its V-gene family, and reads without a unique V-gene family were excluded. A later analysis removed roughly 590 highly shared, low-generation-probability nucleotide sequences to deal with suspected cross-contamination and a sequencing artifact. A later analysis calculated a clonal expansion index for each public chain from normalized within-repertoire ranks of inferred template counts. In a later analysis, generation probabilities were computed using a VDJ recombination model fitted to out-of-frame rearrangements, and the results were checked against IGoR. Hypergeometric tests were used in a later analysis to score TCR-TCR, TCR-HLA and TCR-CMV co-occurrence, with a repertoire-size bias correction applied to the TCR pairs. To estimate false discovery rates, a later analysis permuted the HLA or CMV assignments 20 times. A later analysis grouped co-occurring TCRs with DBSCAN, adding TCRdist sequence similarity when clustering within HLA-allele-positive subsets. Repertoires with fewer than 30,000 or more than 120,000 public chains were left out of co-occurrence clustering, as were a handful of repertoires with anomalous nucleotide sharing. Imported from immuneACCESS, the table was reduced by TCRdb to in-frame sequences with V and J called. These copies leave out some clones; in studies compared against another copy, an unresolved V gene accounts for under half, and the cause of the remainder is not known. V and J calls and clone size are copied from that table; D and trimming were computed from the DNA. This sample gives about 180,000 clones in total; about three quarters of them show up just once. The ten largest account for under 2% of the sample.

Of note for this clone: Which antigen it targets is not known. One base away there is no much larger clone; base qualities are not given.

Taken from cysteine to phenylalanine, the CDR3 has 14 residues. Only the CDR3 part of the read is kept: 42 bases, read in frame from the first base. Looking up the germline V gene (reference sequence) yields CDR1 MNHEY and CDR2 SMNVEV. Trimming accounts for 6 bases at V and 5 bases at J, while the number of junction bases matched to no gene is 9. In total, 666 healthy bone marrow donors made up the cohort. All cohort members were sampled while nominally healthy, although unrecorded immune exposures were likely present. The donor tested CMV seronegative, placing the donor among the 300 to 450 seronegative members of the cohort. A peripheral blood sample was provided by each donor, and peripheral blood mononuclear cells were used for TCR beta sequencing. Genomic DNA extraction from the blood cell samples was performed with the Qiagen DNeasy Blood Extraction Kit. General findings and caveats noted by the study authors: Some IMGT-functional V segments, including TRBV6-2 and TRBV6-3, could not be distinguished by the 87-base-pair reads and were therefore excluded. A total of 150 or so TCR beta chains were listed by the study as associated with cytomegalovirus. V-gene and J-gene trimming of TCR beta chains was associated with a missense DCLRE1C variant in a later genetic analysis, and the association was replicated in an independent cohort. A later analysis found that most CMV-associated TCR beta chains appeared HLA-restricted, with HLA associations seemingly driven largely by CMV exposure. Some 15 rarely observed V segments, including chromosome 9 orphons, were excluded from the earlier analysis of some 590 of the donors because counts were too low. HLA typing was unavailable for some donors at each locus, so association tests used only the typed subset. In a later analysis, several top co-occurrence clusters were reported to appear linked to parvovirus B19, influenza, CMV and Epstein-Barr virus. Immune exposure information for the cohort was limited to CMV serostatus. According to a later analysis, TCR association rates differed among HLA loci, with DRB1 alleles showing the most associated TCRs and HLA-C alleles showing the fewest. A group of highly shared sequence variants was considered likely to be a technical artifact of the sequencing pipeline. A few of the identified cytomegalovirus-associated TCR beta chains were confirmed in vitro to be specific for cytomegalovirus antigens. At a false discovery rate of 0.05, a later analysis linked some 17,000 TCR beta sequences to specific HLA alleles. Strong co-occurrence of HLA alleles, especially DR and DQ, made assigning TCR associations to individual alleles difficult. Most TCR sequences were observed very rarely across donors, whereas some public TCRs were present in many individuals. It was suggested by the authors that the approach could potentially be generalized to other disease states and immunological phenotypes. An earlier analysis of approximately 540 of the donors showed that most TCR beta V segments appeared in productive rearrangements either about 90% or about 30% of the time, which broadly matched IMGT annotations. In a later genetic analysis, fewer N-insertions in productive TCRs were reported among donors in an Asian-associated ancestry cluster than the roughly 700-donor mean. Linkage disequilibrium might explain the correlated functional status among segregating V segments, but an unknown experimental factor could not be ruled out. A later analysis found that HLA-associated TCR beta chains were more clonally expanded and had lower generation probabilities than equally common non-associated chains. This cohort had only TCR beta chains sequenced, and the lack of alpha or paired-chain data limited which features could be detected. A further reported finding was that TCR beta sequences accurately predicted the HLA-A and HLA-B alleles for most subjects in the first cohort. The classifier was reported to diagnose cytomegalovirus status with high specificity and sensitivity in both the original and validation cohorts. Roughly uniform sequencing depth across donors was assumed in presence/absence analyses, although this assumption may not hold.

The material sequenced was PBMCs. The TCR sequence derives from a young man in good health and CMV-seronegative. The chain links TRBV27 with TRBJ2-7, with TRBD1 matching 8 junction bases. The base sequence is TGTGCCAGCAGCCCAAGGACAGGGACCCACGAGCAGTACTTC. This codes for CASSPRTGTHEQYF.